Below are 7 T cell receptor beta chains sequenced from a single sample in a study of blood T cell repertoires in COVID-19. Repertoires were generated with immunoSEQ multiplex PCR, while TCRdb's copy carries only in-frame clones and drops some. The sample includes about 480,000 clones, roughly nine tenths of them seen just once. Sequencing input: PBMCs or T cells enriched from blood (not recorded which). The origin of the receptors is a woman aged 60 to 75 who had recovered from COVID-19.

The CDR3 DNA reads TGTGCCAGCGGCGAGGGGGCGATGCGGGAAAAACTGTTTTTT. This gives the protein CASGEGAMREKLFF. This chain joins TRBV27 and TRBJ1-4; 7 bases line up with TRBD1. J lost 8 bases, V lost 8 bases, and 11 bases had no gene match. The CDR3 runs 14 residues. Germline CDR1 reads MNHEY; CDR2 reads SMNVEV (reference sequence).

The V gene is TRBV5-1, the J gene TRBJ2-3; D gene ambiguous. The V and J ends lost 4 bases and 3 bases respectively, with 12 bases between them. Germline V gives CDR1 SGHRS, CDR2 YFSETQ. This CDR3 has 14 residues. The CDR3 loop reads CASSAVLPTDTQYF. The CDR3 region has the DNA TGCGCCAGCAGCGCCGTACTCCCGACAGATACGCAGTATTTT.

V is TRBV7-6 and J is TRBJ2-1; D is ambiguous. Between the trimmed V and J ends, which lost 1 base and 8 bases, there was a span of 3 bases. The CDR3 is made up of 11 amino acids. Germline lookup yields CDR1 SGHVS and CDR2 FNYEAQ. The CDR3 here is CASSLGDEQFF. In DNA form, the CDR3 reads TGTGCCAGCAGCTTAGGAGATGAGCAGTTCTTC.

V is TRBV30 and J is TRBJ1-1; D perhaps matches TRBD1 (5 bases). Germline CDR1 and CDR2: GTSNPN and SVGIG (reference sequence). Trimming stripped 0 bases from V and 0 bases from J, with 11 bases between. The CDR3 loop spans 15 amino acids. The CDR3 region is CAWSVKGKLNTEAFF. The CDR3 DNA sequence: TGTGCCTGGAGTGTAAAGGGGAAATTGAACACTGAAGCTTTCTTT.

The rearrangement uses TRBV7-8 and TRBJ1-1, with D possibly TRBD1 on 5 matching bases. Trimming took 1 base from V and 5 from J, leaving 17 bases between them. From germline, CDR1 is SGHVS and CDR2 FQNEAQ. The CDR3 sequence is 16 residues long. CDR3 sequence: CASSLDHRGLGTEAFF. The DNA of the CDR3 is TGTGCCAGCAGCTTAGATCATCGGGGGTTGGGAACTGAAGCTTTCTTT.

This clone was counted only a few times. At one end the junction does not follow the germline gene, possibly because of a read error. This chain joins TRBV9 and TRBJ1-4; 8 positions agree with TRBD1. Germline V lookup: CDR1 SGDLS, CDR2 YYNGEE. This CDR3 region has 15 residues. In nucleotides, the CDR3 is TGTGCCAGCAGCGTAGGACTGGCTAGTAGGGACAGGTTGAGTTTT. Translation gives CASSVGLASRDRLSF.

V usage is TRBV5-1 and J usage is TRBJ1-3; perhaps TRBD1 as D (5 bases). V was shortened by 3 bases and J by 1 base, with 17 bases between the two germline ends. The CDR3 has 17 amino acids. The germline gives CDR1 SGHRS, CDR2 YFSETQ. CDR3 bases: TGCGCCAGCAGCTCGGGGGGGACCGATCTTTCTGGAAACACCATATATTTT. Translation gives CASSSGGTDLSGNTIYF.